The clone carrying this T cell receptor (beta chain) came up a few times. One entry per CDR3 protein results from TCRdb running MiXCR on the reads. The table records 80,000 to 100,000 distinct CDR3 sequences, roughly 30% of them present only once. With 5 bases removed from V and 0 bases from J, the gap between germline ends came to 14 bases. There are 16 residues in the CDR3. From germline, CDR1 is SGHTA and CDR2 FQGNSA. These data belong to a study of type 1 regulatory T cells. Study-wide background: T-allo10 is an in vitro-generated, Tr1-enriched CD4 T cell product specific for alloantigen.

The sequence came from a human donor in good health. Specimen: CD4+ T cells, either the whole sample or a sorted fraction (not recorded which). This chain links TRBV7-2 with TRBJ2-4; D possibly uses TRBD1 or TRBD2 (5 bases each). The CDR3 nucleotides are TGTGCCAGCAGCCGGGGACGGACCTTAGCCAAAAACATTCAGTACTTC. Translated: CASSRGRTLAKNIQYF.